This T cell receptor beta chain came from a study of T cell clonality in common variable immunodeficiency. This clone has ten or more counts. Its antigen remains unidentified. The missing CDR3 end, 3 residues past where the read stops, is filled in from the germline J gene. Overall study results and limits: TCRbeta clonality was increased in CVID versus healthy controls. T cell subpopulation sequencing would be needed to explain CVID clonality. In common variable immunodeficiency, TCR beta chains reportedly carried fewer deletions and N-nucleotide insertions.

Looked up from germline, CDR1 is DFQATT and CDR2 is SNEGSKA (reference sequence). CDR3 length equals 12 residues. V dropped 6 bases and J dropped 3 bases, with 12 bases sitting between them. Repertoires were generated with immunoSEQ multiplex PCR, while TCRdb's copy carries only in-frame clones and drops some. The repertoire consists of some 54,000 clones, none detected only once. This sequence was found in a person between 18 and 75 years old in good health. The rearrangement links TRBV20-1 to TRBJ2-7; possibly TRBD1 for D (6 bases). What was sequenced was peripheral blood mononuclear cells. CDR3 DNA, as far as it was read: TGCAGTGCCAGGCCAGGGGTCTACGAG. This codes for CSARPGVYE. In full, the CDR3 reads CSARPGVYEQYF.